These 26 T cell receptor beta chains were all obtained from the same sample, sequenced in a study of cytomegalovirus exposure and HLA in healthy donors. PCR involved 60 Vbeta and 13 Jbeta primers. Sequenced by immunoSEQ multiplex PCR; TCRdb stores in-frame clones only, minus some. Altogether about 180,000 clones are present, about three quarters being singletons, with the ten largest covering roughly 3.7%. The sequenced sample was PBMCs. The origin of the receptors is an older woman in good health and CMV-seropositive.

The V gene is TRBV5-4, the J gene TRBJ2-7; D gene uncertain. The CDR3 loop spans 16 amino acids. V lost 1 base, J lost 1 base, and 15 bases lay in between. Germline loops: CDR1 SGHNT, CDR2 YYREEE (reference sequence). The CDR3 bases are TGTGCCAGCAGCTTGCTACCCCCGAGTAGTTCCTACGAGCAGTACTTC. This gives the protein CASSLLPPSSSYEQYF.

Only a few counts were recorded for this clone. The rearrangement uses TRBV2 and TRBJ2-7; D is unresolved. Per germline, CDR1 SNHLY and CDR2 FYNNEI. Trimming took 7 bases from V and 4 from J, leaving 8 bases between them. The CDR3 contains 11 residues. CDR3 amino acids: CASTAKYEQYF. For the CDR3, the DNA is TGTGCCAGCACTGCTAAGTACGAGCAGTACTTC.

V usage is TRBV5-6 and J usage is TRBJ1-2; D is uncertain. The germline V and J ends were trimmed by 0 bases and 7 bases, with 7 bases remaining between them. This CDR3 is 12 amino acids long. The V gene's germline CDR1 is SGHDT and CDR2 YYEEEE. The CDR3 DNA sequence: TGTGCCAGCAGCTTGGGGGAGGTTGGCTACACCTTC. This translates into CASSLGEVGYTF.

The chain couples TRBV19 to TRBJ2-1; the match to TRBD2 covers 11 bases. Germline V gene sequence: CDR1 LNHDA, CDR2 SQIVND (reference sequence). V lost 4 bases, J lost 9 bases, and 11 bases stayed unmatched. The CDR3 loop spans 16 amino acids. CDR3 sequence reads: CASSSVLAGEPGEQFF. DNA for the CDR3: TGTGCCAGTAGTAGTGTACTAGCGGGGGAACCGGGTGAGCAGTTCTTC.

This clone was seen a handful of times. V is TRBV18 and J is TRBJ2-5; 12 bases match TRBD2. V lost 3 bases, J lost 5 bases, and 7 bases stayed unmatched. This CDR3 comprises 16 residues. From germline, CDR1 is KGHSH and CDR2 LQKENI. For the CDR3, the DNA is TGTGCCAGCTCACCGACTAGCGGGGGCCTCCGGGAGACCCAGTACTTC. Protein product: CASSPTSGGLRETQYF.

This clone has just a few counts. This chain links TRBV4-3 with TRBJ2-7; 11 bases are shared with TRBD2. The germline gives CDR1 LGHNA, CDR2 YSLEER. This CDR3 comprises 17 residues. V trimming: 2 bases; J trimming: 3 bases; junction bases outside the gene matches: 9. For the CDR3, the DNA is TGCGCCAGCAGCCAAAACCTAGCGGGGGGCGGGGGCTACGAGCAGTACTTC. Protein sequence: CASSQNLAGGGGYEQYF.

The chain employs TRBV6-5 and TRBJ1-5, with D tentatively TRBD1 (6 bases). The length of the CDR3 is 16 residues. Between the trimmed V and J ends, which lost 0 bases and 6 bases, there was a span of 15 bases. CDR1 is MNHEY, CDR2 SVGAGI, per germline. The CDR3 loop reads CASSYSAAGAGQPQHF. CDR3 bases: TGTGCCAGCAGTTACTCGGCTGCAGGGGCCGGTCAGCCCCAGCATTTT.

The rearrangement links TRBV28 to TRBJ1-1; perhaps TRBD1 as D (6 bases). CDR3 length: 16 residues. Per the germline V gene, CDR1 is MDHEN and CDR2 is SYDVKM. V dropped 6 bases and J dropped 1 base, with 18 bases sitting between them. The chain's CDR3 is CASRLTTRTENTEAFF. CDR3 coding DNA: TGTGCCAGCAGACTCACCACGAGGACAGAGAACACTGAAGCTTTCTTT. Looking up the rest from reference TRBV28 and TRBJ1-1 gives the full variable domain: DVKVTQSSRYLVKRTGEKVFLECVQDMDHENMFWYRQDPGLGLRLIYFSYDVKMKEKGDIPEGYSVSREKKERFSLILESASTNQTSMYLCASRLTTRTENTEAFFGQGTRLTVV.

This clone was detected once. V usage is TRBV5-1 and J usage is TRBJ2-3, with D possibly being TRBD2 (5 bases). Germline V gene data show CDR1 as SGHRS and CDR2 as YFSETQ. CDR3 length: 15 residues. Trimming left V 6 bases short and J 2 bases short, with 16 bases between. The CDR3: CASTLGGQDTDTQYF. The CDR3 nucleotides are TGCGCCAGCACCCTTGGCGGGCAGGACACAGATACGCAGTATTTT. Full variable domain (outside the CDR3, taken from reference TRBV5-1 and TRBJ2-3): KAGVTQTPRYLIKTRGQQVTLSCSPISGHRSVSWYQQTPGQGLQFLFEYFSETQRNKGNFPGRFSGRQFSNSRSEMNVSTLELGDSALYLCASTLGGQDTDTQYFGPGTRLTVL.

This chain links TRBV9 with TRBJ2-1, with 8 bases matching TRBD2. Germline lookup yields CDR1 SGDLS and CDR2 YYNGEE. The CDR3 loop spans 17 amino acids. Trimming at V came to 0 bases and at J to 3 bases, leaving 8 bases not matched to a gene. In DNA form, the CDR3 reads TGTGCCAGCAGCGTAGCCAGCGGGAGTGGTATCTACAATGAGCAGTTCTTC. It encodes CASSVASGSGIYNEQFF.

This chain connects TRBV5-1 to TRBJ2-7, with 12 bases matching TRBD1. The V gene's germline CDR1 is SGHRS and CDR2 YFSETQ. This CDR3 has 15 residues. With 4 bases clipped from V and 3 bases from J, the junction kept 5 bases outside the gene matches. Written as DNA, the CDR3 is TGCGCCAGCAGCCCGGGACAGGGGGCGTTCTACGAGCAGTACTTC. Its translation: CASSPGQGAFYEQYF.

The J gene is TRBJ2-1, the V gene TRBV7-2; 9 bases are shared with TRBD2. CDR3 length equals 15 residues. In germline, CDR1 is SGHTA, CDR2 FQGNSA. The trim removed 5 bases at V and 5 bases at J, leaving 7 bases unmatched. CDR3 sequence: CASSHAPSGNNEQFF. The CDR3 bases are TGTGCCAGCAGCCACGCCCCTAGCGGGAACAATGAGCAGTTCTTC.

The J gene is TRBJ2-2, the V gene TRBV9; D gene unclear. Germline values: CDR1 SGDLS, CDR2 YYNGEE. The germline V and J ends were trimmed by 4 bases and 3 bases, with 10 bases remaining between them. There are 14 residues in the CDR3. The DNA of the CDR3 is TGTGCCAGCAGCTCTCGACTTTACACCGGGGAGCTGTTTTTT. Encoded protein: CASSSRLYTGELFF.

The chain recombines TRBV27 with TRBJ2-2; 14 bases are shared with TRBD2. Trimming took 3 bases from V and 1 from J; bases not matched to a gene: 7. Germline V gene lookup returns CDR1 MNHEY and CDR2 SMNVEV (reference sequence). The CDR3 runs 19 residues. The CDR3 nucleotides are TGTGCCAGCAGTTTCCAGGGACTAGCGGGAGCTCGGAACACCGGGGAGCTGTTTTTT. Translation: CASSFQGLAGARNTGELFF.

J is TRBJ2-7 and V is TRBV7-9; D is possibly TRBD2 (6 bases). Deletions cut 4 bases from V and 10 bases from J, with 14 bases between. This CDR3 is built from 12 residues. Germline V gene sequence: CDR1 SEHNR, CDR2 FQNEAQ (reference sequence). CDR3 bases: TGTGCCAGCAGCTGGGGGGTGGCGCGACAGTACTTC. Translation: CASSWGVARQYF.

The chain combines TRBV6-6 with TRBJ1-2, with 7 bases identical to TRBD1. V shed 6 bases and J 5 bases; nucleotides not matched to a gene: 12. Germline CDR1 reads MNHNY; CDR2 reads SVGAGI (reference sequence). The CDR3 is 15 residues long. CDR3 region: CASRPQQGDLYGYTF. The CDR3 DNA follows: TGTGCCAGCAGACCCCAGCAGGGGGATTTATATGGCTACACCTTC.

This chain joins TRBV7-8 and TRBJ2-7; a weak D match, TRBD1 (5 bases). The CDR3 extends over 17 amino acids. Trimming shortened V by 4 bases and J by 0 bases, and 19 bases separated the two germline ends. The V gene's germline CDR1 is SGHVS and CDR2 FQNEAQ. The CDR3 DNA is TGTGCCAGCAGCTCACAGGTTCGCTTAGCAACCTCCTACGAGCAGTACTTC. Its protein is CASSSQVRLATSYEQYF.

The CDR3 DNA reads TGTGCCAGCAGCCCCCGTGAGCATCCCTATGGCTACACCTTC. Residues: CASSPREHPYGYTF. This chain links TRBV7-9 with TRBJ1-2; no definite D call. CDR1 is SEHNR, CDR2 FQNEAQ, per germline (reference sequence). The CDR3 consists of 14 residues. Trimming pared 5 bases from V and 4 bases from J, leaving 14 bases between.

The J gene is TRBJ2-5, the V gene TRBV25-1; 9 nucleotides line up with TRBD2. This CDR3 region has 15 residues. Trimming removed 1 base from V and 5 bases from J; junction bases left unmatched: 5. Per the germline V gene, CDR1 is MGHDK and CDR2 is SYGVNS. The CDR3 DNA reads TGTGCCAGCAGTGAATGGGCGGGGGGGCTCGAGACCCAGTACTTC. Its translation is CASSEWAGGLETQYF.

This chain joins TRBV19 and TRBJ1-1; D gene ambiguous. The V and J ends lost 7 bases and 2 bases respectively, with 14 bases between them. The CDR3 sequence is 14 residues long. The germline CDR1 and CDR2 sequences are LNHDA and SQIVND (reference sequence). CDR3 nucleotides: TGTGCCAGTAAAAAAGGCGGCAGTAACACTGAAGCTTTCTTT. Translation gives CASKKGGSNTEAFF. Combining the CDR3 with reference TRBV19 and TRBJ1-1 gives the whole variable domain DGGITQSPKYLFRKEGQNVTLSCEQNLNHDAMYWYRQDPGQGLRLIYYSQIVNDFQKGDIAEGYSVSREKKESFPLTVTSAQKNPTAFYLCASKKGGSNTEAFFGQGTRLTVV.

The rearrangement joins TRBV28 to TRBJ1-2; no reliable D call. The CDR3 spans 14 residues. Germline loops: CDR1 MDHEN, CDR2 SYDVKM. Between the trimmed V and J ends, which lost 5 bases and 5 bases, there was a span of 15 bases. The DNA of the CDR3 is TGTGCCAGCAGTGCCCCCGGACTAGGATATGGCTACACCTTC. Translated: CASSAPGLGYGYTF.

This clone was seen more than once but under ten times. The rearrangement uses TRBV9 and TRBJ2-1; D is perhaps TRBD2 (6 bases). V lost 0 bases and J lost 9, with 16 bases in between. CDR1 is SGDLS, CDR2 YYNGEE, per germline. The length of the CDR3 is 15 residues. The CDR3 loop is CASSVAGERSSEQFF. In nucleotides, the CDR3 is TGTGCCAGCAGCGTAGCGGGAGAGCGCAGCAGTGAGCAGTTCTTC.

CDR3 sequence (DNA): TGTGCCAGCAGCCTAAGCGGGGGTCGCCTCACTGAAGCTTTCTTT. The encoded protein is CASSLSGGRLTEAFF. The chain combines TRBV11-1 with TRBJ1-1, with D possibly TRBD1 on 5 matching bases. V was clipped by 5 bases and J by 4 bases, with 17 bases between them. The germline V gene has CDR1 SGHAT and CDR2 FQDESV (reference sequence). The CDR3 is 15 amino acids. The full variable domain, rest sourced from reference TRBV11-1 and TRBJ1-1, is EAEVAQSPRYKITEKSQAVAFWCDPISGHATLYWYRQILGQGPELLVQFQDESVVDDSQLPKDRFSAERLKGVDSTLKIQPAELGDSAMYLCASSLSGGRLTEAFFGQGTRLTVV.

The chain is built from TRBV30 and TRBJ2-7; TRBD2 is a possible D gene (7 bases). The ends were cut back, 3 bases at V and 4 bases at J, with 10 bases in the middle. The CDR3 spans 12 residues. The germline V gene encodes CDR1 GTSNPN and CDR2 SVGIG (reference sequence). The CDR3 reads CAWSRGGYEQYF. The CDR3 DNA is TGTGCCTGGAGCAGGGGAGGGTACGAGCAGTACTTC.

The rearrangement links TRBV27 to TRBJ2-3, with D hard to call. Trimming removed 2 bases from V and 2 bases from J, with 5 bases in between. The CDR3 is 13 residues long. The germline CDR1 and CDR2 sequences are MNHEY and SMNVEV (reference sequence). The CDR3 spells CASSLEYTDTQYF. The DNA of the CDR3 is TGTGCCAGCAGTTTAGAGTACACAGATACGCAGTATTTT.

The V and J genes are TRBV6-6 and TRBJ1-6; D not resolved. The CDR3 consists of 14 residues. Germline values: CDR1 MNHNY, CDR2 SVGAGI (reference sequence). V was cut by 2 bases and J by 7 bases, with 9 bases left in between. The chain's CDR3 is CASSYMAENSPLHF. DNA for the CDR3: TGTGCCAGCAGTTACATGGCTGAAAATTCACCCCTCCACTTT.